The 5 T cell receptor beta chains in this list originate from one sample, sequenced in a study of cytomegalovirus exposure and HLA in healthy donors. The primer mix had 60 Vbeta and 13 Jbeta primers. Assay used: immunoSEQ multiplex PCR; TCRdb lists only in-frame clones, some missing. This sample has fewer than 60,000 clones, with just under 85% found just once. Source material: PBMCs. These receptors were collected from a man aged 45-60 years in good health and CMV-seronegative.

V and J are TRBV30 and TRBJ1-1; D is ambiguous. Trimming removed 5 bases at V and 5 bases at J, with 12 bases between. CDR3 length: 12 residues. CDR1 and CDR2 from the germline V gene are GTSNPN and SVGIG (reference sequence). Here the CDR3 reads CAWQPGGTEAFF. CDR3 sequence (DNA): TGTGCCTGGCAACCGGGAGGGACTGAAGCTTTCTTT.

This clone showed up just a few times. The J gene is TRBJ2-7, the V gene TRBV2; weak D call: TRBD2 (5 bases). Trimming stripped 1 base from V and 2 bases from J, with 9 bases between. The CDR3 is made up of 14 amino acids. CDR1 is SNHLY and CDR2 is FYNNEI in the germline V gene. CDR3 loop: CASSEGWGAYEQYF. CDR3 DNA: TGTGCCAGCAGTGAAGGGTGGGGAGCCTACGAGCAGTACTTC.

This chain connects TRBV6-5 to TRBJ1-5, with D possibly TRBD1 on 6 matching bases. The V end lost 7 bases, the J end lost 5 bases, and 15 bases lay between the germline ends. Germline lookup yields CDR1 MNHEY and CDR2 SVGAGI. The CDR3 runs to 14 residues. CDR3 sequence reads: CASKKDSSYQPQHF. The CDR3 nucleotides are TGTGCCAGCAAGAAGGACAGTTCATATCAGCCCCAGCATTTT.

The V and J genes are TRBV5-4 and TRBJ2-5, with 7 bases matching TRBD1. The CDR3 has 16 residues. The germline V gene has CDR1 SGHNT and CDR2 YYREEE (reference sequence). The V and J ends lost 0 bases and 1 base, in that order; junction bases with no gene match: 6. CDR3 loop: CASSLGYRDSQETQYF. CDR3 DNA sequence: TGTGCCAGCAGCTTGGGATACCGGGACAGCCAAGAGACCCAGTACTTC.

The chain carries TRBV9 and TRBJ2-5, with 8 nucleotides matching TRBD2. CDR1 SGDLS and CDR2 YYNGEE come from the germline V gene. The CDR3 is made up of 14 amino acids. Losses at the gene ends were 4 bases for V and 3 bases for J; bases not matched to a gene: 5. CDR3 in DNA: TGTGCCAGCAGCCCGGGACTAGGGGAAGAGACCCAGTACTTC. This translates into CASSPGLGEETQYF.